These 26 T cell receptor beta chains came from one sample sequenced in a study of chemoradiotherapy in HPV16-positive cancers. The protocol was immunoSEQ multiplex PCR, while the TCRdb copy is restricted to in-frame clones and leaves out a portion. The sample lists under 7,000 clones, 55% to 85% occurring once. The material was tumor tissue, obtained from a patient who underwent chemoradiotherapy. These receptors all come from a human donor with HPV-associated anogenital cancer.

J is TRBJ2-3 and V is TRBV10-3; 10 bases fit TRBD2. Germline loops: CDR1 ENHRY, CDR2 SYGVKD. This CDR3 contains 14 residues. The V segment lost 4 bases and the J segment 4 bases; nucleotides outside the gene matches: 2. As DNA, the CDR3 is TGTGCCATCAGTGCTAGCGGGAGAGCAGATACGCAGTATTTT. Protein product: CAISASGRADTQYF.

This clone was counted a few times. This chain links TRBV5-8 with TRBJ1-5; D not resolved. Germline CDR1 and CDR2: SGHTS and YDEGEE. The CDR3 is 16 residues long. V shed 0 bases and J shed 6 bases, with 16 bases lying between them. CDR3 in amino acids: CASSLGGQPVGQPQHF. CDR3 DNA: TGTGCCAGCAGCTTGGGCGGGCAACCCGTAGGTCAGCCCCAGCATTTT.

The V gene is TRBV28, the J gene TRBJ2-1; unclear D gene. Germline CDR1 and CDR2: MDHEN and SYDVKM. The length of the CDR3 is 14 residues. Trimming pared 2 bases from V and 4 bases from J, leaving 9 bases between. This CDR3 reads CASSLVAAYNEQFF. The CDR3 nucleotides read TGTGCCAGCAGTTTAGTGGCAGCATACAATGAGCAGTTCTTC.

The V and J genes are TRBV7-3 and TRBJ2-5; TRBD2 matches 13 bases. Germline values: CDR1 SGHTA, CDR2 FQGTGA. The CDR3 sequence is 15 residues long. Trimming cost V 5 bases and J 4 bases; bases outside gene matches: 4. The CDR3 region is CASSLGLAGRETQYF. In DNA, the CDR3 is TGTGCCAGCAGCCTGGGACTAGCGGGAAGAGAGACCCAGTACTTC.

The chain joins TRBV6-5 to TRBJ1-2; 10 positions match TRBD1. CDR3 length: 13 amino acids. Germline V gene sequence: CDR1 MNHEY, CDR2 SVGAGI. Trimming cost V 6 bases and J 7 bases; bases outside gene matches: 5. CDR3 amino acids: CASSRQGAGGYTF. CDR3 in DNA: TGTGCCAGCAGCCGACAGGGGGCGGGTGGCTACACCTTC.

The chain is built from TRBV27 and TRBJ1-4, with 7 bases that match TRBD1. J was trimmed by 8 bases and V by 6 bases; bases with no gene match: 12. Germline CDR1 MNHEY, CDR2 SMNVEV (reference sequence). The CDR3 contains 15 residues. CDR3 sequence (DNA): TGTGCCAGCAGGACTAACAGGGGCCCAGGAGAAAAACTGTTTTTT. The encoded protein is CASRTNRGPGEKLFF.

The chain has TRBV9 and TRBJ2-3; 9 bases map to TRBD2. Germline V CDR1 and CDR2: SGDLS, YYNGEE. V dropped 0 bases and J dropped 6; count of bases not matched to a gene: 8. CDR3 size: 16 residues. CDR3 region: CASSVAIAGARDTQYF. The CDR3 nucleotides are TGTGCCAGCAGCGTAGCCATAGCGGGAGCCAGGGATACGCAGTATTTT.

The rearrangement uses TRBV29-1 and TRBJ1-2; D is ambiguous. The ends were cut back, 5 bases at V and 5 bases at J, with 21 bases in the middle. The CDR3 is 15 amino acids. Germline lookup yields CDR1 SQVTM and CDR2 ANQGSEA. CDR3 DNA: TGCAGCGTTCTGACCCATGGGTCCCGTCGATATGGCTACACCTTC. It translates to CSVLTHGSRRYGYTF.

The gene calls are TRBV11-3 and TRBJ2-2; 12 bases match TRBD1. J was trimmed by 3 bases and V by 4 bases; bases with no gene match: 3. Germline V lookup: CDR1 SGHNT, CDR2 YENEEA. The length of the CDR3 is 16 residues. The CDR3 DNA reads as TGTGCCAGCAGCTGGGGACAGGGGGCGGACACCGGGGAGCTGTTTTTT. It specifies CASSWGQGADTGELFF.

The DNA for the CDR3 is TGTGCCAGCAGCCCTTGGACTAGCGTGGAGACCCAGTACTTC. This sequence encodes CASSPWTSVETQYF. The rearrangement uses TRBV5-6 and TRBJ2-5; 9 bases are a match to TRBD2. Germline V CDR1 and CDR2: SGHDT, YYEEEE. V lost 4 bases and J lost 5; bases outside the gene matches: 6. The CDR3 loop spans 14 amino acids.

This rearrangement joins TRBV11-2 to TRBJ2-1; 11 nucleotides align to TRBD2. Per the germline V gene, CDR1 is SGHAT and CDR2 is FQNNGV. This CDR3 comprises 17 residues. J lost 4 bases, V lost 1 base, and 6 bases had no gene match. The CDR3 is CASSLGSSGGLYNEQFF. The CDR3 coding sequence is TGTGCCAGCAGCTTAGGGTCTAGCGGGGGGTTGTACAATGAGCAGTTCTTC.

The gene calls are TRBV6-6 and TRBJ2-7; D gene uncertain. Trimming removed 10 bases from V and 3 bases from J, with 4 bases in between. This CDR3 is 9 amino acids long. In germline, CDR1 is MNHNY, CDR2 SVGAGI (reference sequence). The CDR3 loop reads CAISYEQYF. The CDR3 DNA is TGTGCCATCAGCTACGAGCAGTACTTC.

The CDR3 region is CASSSREDRFF. The CDR3 DNA reads as TGTGCCAGCAGTTCCAGGGAAGATCGGTTCTTC. The rearrangement joins TRBV25-1 to TRBJ2-1; a possible D gene is TRBD1 (5 bases). Trimming took off 5 bases at V and 15 bases at J, with 14 bases between the two ends. Germline V lookup: CDR1 MGHDK, CDR2 SYGVNS. The CDR3 runs to 11 residues.

The chain is built from TRBV27 and TRBJ1-2, with D possibly matching TRBD1 (6 bases). Per germline, CDR1 MNHEY and CDR2 SMNVEV (reference sequence). V was trimmed by 2 bases and J by 8 bases, leaving 12 bases between them. The CDR3 runs to 13 residues. The CDR3 reads CASSLKTGWGYTF. CDR3 in DNA: TGTGCCAGCAGTTTAAAGACAGGATGGGGCTACACCTTC.

This clone has just one count. The J gene is TRBJ1-3, the V gene TRBV13; D is ambiguous. The CDR3 covers 14 residues. The V end was cut by 2 bases, the J end by 0 bases, with 5 bases between. CDR1 and CDR2 (germline): PRHDT, FYEKMQ (reference sequence). The CDR3 loop is CASSLLGSGNTIYF. The CDR3 DNA follows: TGTGCCAGCAGCTTACTAGGCTCTGGAAACACCATATATTTT.

The chain carries TRBV25-1 and TRBJ2-1; TRBD2 agrees at 9 bases. CDR1 is MGHDK and CDR2 is SYGVNS in the germline V gene. The CDR3 extends over 15 amino acids. With V trimmed by 8 bases and J by 2 bases, 7 bases remained unmatched. The CDR3 here is CASRPREGTYNEQFF. The CDR3 nucleotides are TGTGCCAGCCGTCCGCGGGAGGGTACCTACAATGAGCAGTTCTTC.

This chain uses TRBV6-5 with TRBJ2-1; D not certain. This CDR3 is 15 amino acids long. V was pared by 5 bases and J by 0 bases, with 11 bases between. CDR1 and CDR2 (germline): MNHEY, SVGAGI. CDR3 DNA: TGTGCCAGCAGTCTCCAGAGTGCCTCCTACAATGAGCAGTTCTTC. Its protein product is CASSLQSASYNEQFF.

The chain is built from TRBV7-3 and TRBJ2-5; 8 bases line up with TRBD2. V lost 0 bases and J lost 7; bases outside the gene matches: 7. Germline values: CDR1 SGHTA, CDR2 FQGTGA. CDR3 length: 15 residues. The CDR3 DNA sequence: TGTGCCAGCAGCTTAACCCCAGGACTAGCTGGGACCCAGTACTTC. The encoded protein is CASSLTPGLAGTQYF.

The chain recombines TRBV5-5 with TRBJ1-5; no definite D call. This CDR3 is built from 17 residues. CDR1 and CDR2 from the germline V gene are SGHKS and YYEKEE (reference sequence). With 1 base removed from V and 0 bases from J, the gap between germline ends came to 14 bases. The CDR3 spells CASSLTGSDFSNQPQHF. CDR3 in DNA: TGTGCCAGCAGCTTGACCGGTTCCGATTTTAGCAATCAGCCCCAGCATTTT.

This clone is a singleton in its sample. In nucleotides, the CDR3 is TGTGCCATCAGTGATTATATGGTGACTAGCGGGCGAAACAATGAGCAGTTCTTC. Translated: CAISDYMVTSGRNNEQFF. The rearrangement links TRBV10-3 to TRBJ2-1; TRBD2 matches 10 bases. CDR1 ENHRY and CDR2 SYGVKD come from the germline V gene. Trimming removed 3 bases from V and 5 bases from J; junction bases left unmatched: 13. CDR3 length: 18 residues.

This clone is medium-sized within its sample. The V gene is TRBV19, the J gene TRBJ1-2; D is uncertain. Germline-derived CDR1 and CDR2 are LNHDA and SQIVND (reference sequence). V lost 6 bases to trimming and J lost 8 bases, with 4 bases between them. The CDR3 loop spans 9 amino acids. Here the CDR3 reads CASRGGYTF. Here the CDR3 DNA reads TGTGCCAGTAGGGGAGGCTACACCTTC.

The chain couples TRBV5-1 to TRBJ2-7; D perhaps matches TRBD2 (5 bases). Between the trimmed V and J ends, which lost 4 bases and 3 bases, there was a span of 14 bases. Germline CDR1 SGHRS, CDR2 YFSETQ. The CDR3 runs 14 residues. CDR3: CASSLQRGFYEQYF. The CDR3 coding sequence is TGCGCCAGCAGCCTCCAACGGGGATTCTACGAGCAGTACTTC. Together with reference TRBV5-1 and TRBJ2-7, the CDR3 gives the full variable domain: KAGVTQTPRYLIKTRGQQVTLSCSPISGHRSVSWYQQTPGQGLQFLFEYFSETQRNKGNFPGRFSGRQFSNSRSEMNVSTLELGDSALYLCASSLQRGFYEQYFGPGTRLTVT.

For the CDR3, the DNA is TGTGCCAGCAGCCCAAGAGCGGGGGCGGAGCTGGGCACAGATACGCAGTATTTT. It translates to CASSPRAGAELGTDTQYF. The chain has TRBV11-3 and TRBJ2-3, with 8 positions matching TRBD2. This CDR3 contains 18 residues. The V gene end was trimmed by 5 bases and the J gene end by 1 base; junction bases not matched to a gene: 14. Germline lookup yields CDR1 SGHNT and CDR2 YENEEA.

The chain links TRBV27 to TRBJ2-3; no definite D call. Germline V gives CDR1 MNHEY, CDR2 SMNVEV (reference sequence). This CDR3 spans 11 amino acids. Trimming removed 6 bases from V and 6 bases from J, with 7 bases in between. The CDR3 sequence: CASRGRDTQYF. In nucleotides, the CDR3 is TGTGCCAGCAGAGGACGGGATACGCAGTATTTT.

This chain joins TRBV29-1 and TRBJ2-3; 7 bases are shared with TRBD1. The V segment lost 3 bases and the J segment 9 bases; nucleotides outside the gene matches: 6. The germline CDR1 and CDR2 sequences are SQVTM and ANQGSEA. The CDR3 extends over 12 amino acids. As DNA, the CDR3 is TGCAGCGTTGAGAGGGGGCGCGGGACGCAGTATTTT. This encodes CSVERGRGTQYF.

The V gene is TRBV4-1, the J gene TRBJ2-7, with unresolved D. V lost 0 bases and J lost 0, with 12 bases in between. Per germline, CDR1 MGHRA and CDR2 YSYEKL. The CDR3 consists of 16 residues. The CDR3 nucleotides are TGCGCCAGCAGCCAAGAGCCTACGGAGAGCTCCTACGAGCAGTACTTC. It codes for CASSQEPTESSYEQYF.